The present TCR beta chain was sequenced within a study of T cell changes during pregnancy in multiple sclerosis. The germline V gene encodes CDR1 MNHGY and CDR2 SAAAGT. The CDR3 is 13 residues long. V was clipped by 6 bases and J by 3 bases, with 11 bases between them. Sequencing was performed with immunoSEQ multiplex PCR; in TCRdb, only in-frame clones are kept and a portion is missing. The sample lists 40,000 to 50,000 clones, roughly 87% seen once, with roughly 1.1% in the top ten. The clonotype was recovered from a female donor with multiple sclerosis, enrolled in a pregnancy study. The chain has TRBV6-8 and TRBJ1-1, with D possibly TRBD1 on 5 matching bases. The source material was CD4+ T cells from peripheral blood mononuclear cells, sampled in the first trimester of pregnancy. CDR3 coding DNA: TGTGCCAGCAGCTCAGACAGACACACTGAAGCTTTCTTT. Translated: CASSSDRHTEAFF.